This TCR beta chain was captured by sequencing in a study of beta chain features in type 1 diabetes. This CDR3 has 14 amino acids. The germline gives CDR1 LGHNA, CDR2 YSLEER. The V gene lost 1 base and the J gene lost 4 bases, with 11 bases spanning the gap. Findings of the study overall: Fewer junction insertions and more nucleotide deletions appeared in type 1 diabetes patients.

About this clone: Its antigen is not identified.

Sampling consisted of one heparinised blood draw per donor, averaging approximately 100 mL. The study reverse transcribed the entire isolated RNA, so it sequenced expressed TCRB transcripts. Clones were sequenced by immunoSEQ multiplex PCR, and TCRdb holds only the in-frame ones, with some missing. The table lists about 410,000 clones, approximately 15% of them singletons. Sequences were obtained from naive CD4+ T cells from blood. This receptor was taken from a man aged 30 to 45 in good health. The V gene is TRBV4-3, the J gene TRBJ2-7; D remains ambiguous. The chain's CDR3 is CASSQGAPTYEQYF. The CDR3 nucleotides read TGCGCCAGCAGCCAAGGGGCACCTACGTACGAGCAGTACTTC.